The 28 T cell receptor beta chains listed next were all sequenced from one sample in a study of human T cells and chemical hapten exposure. Time point specified: healthy volunteer bleed at 6 weeks. The authors extracted total RNA from unfractionated whole blood. TCRdb called the RACE reads again in MiXCR, with one record for every CDR3 protein. Of about 79,000 distinct CDR3 sequences in the sample, about 8.6% were seen once. The sample consisted of whole blood. These receptors all come from a male donor in good health. Some clones in this sample may be carry-over from other donors' samples.

This clonotype has a handful of counts. The rearrangement links TRBV29-1 to TRBJ1-1; D remains unclear. Trimming shortened V by 0 bases and J by 6 bases, and 8 bases separated the two germline ends. Germline V gene data show CDR1 as SQVTM and CDR2 as ANQGSEA. This CDR3 contains 12 residues. CDR3 nucleotide sequence: TGCAGCGTTGAAGAAGGTGAGGCTGAAGCTTTCTTT. Translating it yields CSVEEGEAEAFF.

Many counts were recorded for this clonotype. At one end, the junction sequence differs from germline, possibly due to a read error. The chain uses TRBV6-1 and TRBJ1-3; D perhaps matches TRBD1 (6 bases). The CDR3 length is 14 residues. Germline V lookup: CDR1 MNHNS, CDR2 SASEGT. The CDR3 spells CASREGGSGNTIYF. The CDR3, as DNA: TGTGCCAGCAGAGAAGGGGGTTCTGGAAACACCATATATTTT.

The chain couples TRBV6-5 to TRBJ1-5; D is unclear. Germline V gene lookup returns CDR1 MNHEY and CDR2 SVGAGI. This CDR3 comprises 13 residues. V shed 5 bases and J shed 3 bases, with 8 bases lying between them. Here the CDR3 reads CASSPRYNQPQHF. In DNA form, the CDR3 reads TGTGCCAGCAGTCCCCGTTACAATCAGCCCCAGCATTTT.

There are a few counts of this clonotype. The CDR3 loop reads CASSLETSGNTGELFF. In DNA, the CDR3 is TGTGCCAGCAGCTTAGAGACTAGCGGGAACACCGGGGAGCTGTTTTTT. This chain connects TRBV7-6 to TRBJ2-2; TRBD2 agrees at 9 bases. The CDR3 covers 16 residues. The trim removed 1 base at V and 1 base at J, leaving 1 base unmatched. Germline V gene lookup returns CDR1 SGHVS and CDR2 FNYEAQ.

The chain is built from TRBV6-2 or TRBV6-3 and TRBJ2-5; weak D call: TRBD2 (6 bases). Germline V gene data show CDR1 as MNHEY and CDR2 as SVGEGT. CDR3 length equals 15 residues. V lost 6 bases and J lost 1, with 15 bases in between. The CDR3 here is CASRPTGTPQETQYF. In DNA form, the CDR3 reads TGTGCCAGCAGACCCACCGGGACTCCCCAAGAGACCCAGTACTTC.

This clonotype was counted only a few times. The chain has TRBV5-1 and TRBJ2-3, with D tentatively TRBD2 (5 bases). V was cut by 6 bases and J by 2 bases, with 10 bases left in between. The length of the CDR3 is 13 residues. Germline CDR1 SGHRS, CDR2 YFSETQ. The CDR3 sequence: CASTVGATDTQYF. The CDR3 nucleotides are TGCGCCAGCACCGTGGGAGCCACAGATACGCAGTATTTT.

This rearrangement joins TRBV6-2 or TRBV6-3 to TRBJ2-5, with no clear D. The CDR3 extends over 11 amino acids. V gave up 6 bases and J gave up 2 bases, with 4 bases separating them. CDR1 is MNHEY and CDR2 is SVGEGT in the germline V gene. CDR3 sequence: CASSQQETQYF. The CDR3, as DNA: TGTGCCAGCAGCCAACAAGAGACCCAGTACTTC.

The chain recombines TRBV12-3 or TRBV12-4 with TRBJ2-4; weak D call: TRBD1 (8 bases). CDR3 length equals 14 residues. V was pared by 5 bases and J by 4 bases, with 12 bases between. The CDR3 spells CASSIQGGKNIQYF. CDR3 coding DNA: TGTGCCAGCAGTATACAGGGGGGGAAAAACATTCAGTACTTC.

The chain is built from TRBV7-2 and TRBJ2-5; 7 bases align to TRBD2. The length of the CDR3 is 14 residues. V gave up 5 bases and J gave up 4 bases; unmatched junction bases: 7. The germline CDR1 and CDR2 sequences are SGHTA and FQGNSA. The CDR3 DNA reads TGTGCCAGCAGCGGACGGACTAGAGGAGAGACCCAGTACTTC. As protein: CASSGRTRGETQYF.

This clonotype was seen repeatedly, ten times or more. The V gene is TRBV19, the J gene TRBJ2-1; perhaps TRBD2 as D (7 bases). CDR1 is LNHDA, CDR2 SQIVND, per germline (reference sequence). The CDR3 contains 16 residues. Trimming removed 4 bases from V and 7 bases from J, with 20 bases in between. CDR3 loop: CASSTGWGGDWNEQFF. The CDR3, as DNA: TGTGCCAGTAGTACCGGGTGGGGGGGCGATTGGAATGAGCAGTTCTTC.

This clonotype has more than one count but fewer than ten. This rearrangement joins TRBV20-1 to TRBJ2-7, with TRBD2 matching 9 bases. Germline CDR1 is DFQATT and CDR2 is SNEGSKA (reference sequence). V gave up 6 bases and J gave up 5 bases; unmatched junction bases: 14. The CDR3 runs to 15 residues. DNA for the CDR3: TGCAGTGCCCTAGGCGCGGGAGGGCCTAACAACGAGCAGTACTTC. The encoded protein is CSALGAGGPNNEQYF.

This clonotype showed up just a few times. The chain is built from TRBV29-1 and TRBJ2-1; D gene unclear. The CDR3 totals 10 residues. With 7 bases removed from V and 10 bases from J, the gap between germline ends came to 11 bases. CDR1 and CDR2 (germline): SQVTM, ANQGSEA. The DNA of the CDR3 is TGCAGCGCCTGGTCGGGCGAGCAGTTCTTC. Its translation is CSAWSGEQFF.

This clonotype was seen ten or more times. The chain couples TRBV29-1 to TRBJ2-4, with D tentatively TRBD2 (5 bases). V was shortened by 7 bases and J by 5 bases, with 12 bases between the two germline ends. The CDR3 sequence is 12 residues long. Germline V gives CDR1 SQVTM, CDR2 ANQGSEA. The CDR3 nucleotides are TGCAGCGCTCGGACTGGGGAAAACATTCAGTACTTC. Protein product: CSARTGENIQYF.

J is TRBJ2-1 and V is TRBV12-3 or TRBV12-4, with D perhaps TRBD1 (6 bases). The CDR3 is 16 amino acids. The V gene lost 1 base and the J gene lost 4 bases, with 14 bases spanning the gap. CDR3 nucleotides: TGTGCCAGCAGTTTAGTGGTGGGGGCGCGTTACAATGAGCAGTTCTTC. Protein: CASSLVVGARYNEQFF.

The chain has TRBV6-5 and TRBJ2-1, with 7 bases matching TRBD1. The CDR3 runs 19 residues. Germline loops: CDR1 MNHEY, CDR2 SVGAGI. Trimming at V came to 5 bases and at J to 4 bases, leaving 20 bases not matched to a gene. In DNA form, the CDR3 reads TGTGCCAGCAGTGCCTCCGGTACAGGGGCCCAGACCTTGTACAATGAGCAGTTCTTC. Translated: CASSASGTGAQTLYNEQFF.

The chain joins TRBV15 to TRBJ2-7; a weak D match, TRBD2 (5 bases). Looked up from germline, CDR1 is LNHNV and CDR2 is YYDKDF (reference sequence). The length of the CDR3 is 14 residues. V lost 2 bases and J lost 2, with 10 bases in between. CDR3 protein: CATSRPGITYEQYF. The CDR3 nucleotides read TGTGCCACCAGCAGACCGGGGATAACCTACGAGCAGTACTTC. Full variable domain (missing parts from reference TRBV15 and TRBJ2-7): DAMVIQNPRYQVTQFGKPVTLSCSQTLNHNVMYWYQQKSSQAPKLLFHYYDKDFNNEADTPDNFQSRRPNTSFCFLDIRSPGLGDTAMYLCATSRPGITYEQYFGPGTRLTVT.

This clonotype was counted many times. This chain uses TRBV29-1 with TRBJ2-7, with D perhaps TRBD2 (6 bases). This CDR3 spans 17 amino acids. The V end was cut by 0 bases, the J end by 3 bases, with 21 bases between. Germline V gives CDR1 SQVTM, CDR2 ANQGSEA. The CDR3 sequence is CSVEDRGTGTEHYEQYF. The CDR3 coding sequence is TGCAGCGTTGAAGACCGGGGGACCGGGACGGAACACTACGAGCAGTACTTC.

This sequence joins TRBV4-2 and TRBJ1-4, with no clear D. Germline V CDR1 and CDR2: LGHNA, YNFKEQ. The CDR3 is 13 amino acids. The germline V and J ends were trimmed by 4 bases and 9 bases, with 12 bases remaining between them. The CDR3 DNA is TGTGCCAGCAGCCTTAACGAAGCCCAAAAACTGTTTTTT. Amino acid sequence: CASSLNEAQKLFF.

In this sample, this clonotype turned up a few times. The chain links TRBV25-1 to TRBJ2-3, with no clear D. V lost 3 bases to trimming and J lost 1 base, with 5 bases between them. The length of the CDR3 is 13 residues. Germline V CDR1 and CDR2: MGHDK, SYGVNS. The CDR3 sequence is CASSDRRTDTQYF. CDR3 coding DNA: TGTGCCAGCAGTGACAGACGCACAGATACGCAGTATTTT.

A few counts support this clonotype. The chain employs TRBV12-3 or TRBV12-4 and TRBJ2-1; no reliable D call. CDR3 length: 13 residues. The V gene lost 3 bases and the J gene lost 8 bases, with 11 bases spanning the gap. Written as DNA, the CDR3 is TGTGCCAGCAGTTTCCGATCTGGGGATGAGCAGTTCTTC. Protein: CASSFRSGDEQFF.

The gene calls are TRBV5-1 and TRBJ1-1; D unresolved. The germline V and J ends were trimmed by 6 bases and 1 base, with 10 bases remaining between them. CDR1 SGHRS and CDR2 YFSETQ come from the germline V gene. The CDR3 sequence is 13 residues long. CDR3 amino acids: CASKESWNTEAFF. The CDR3 region has the DNA TGCGCCAGCAAAGAATCATGGAACACTGAAGCTTTCTTT.

This clonotype was counted between two and nine times. V gene TRBV3-1 combines with J gene TRBJ2-3, with D tentatively TRBD1 (6 bases). The CDR3 contains 14 residues. The V end lost 0 bases, the J end lost 3 bases, and 7 bases lay between the germline ends. CDR1 is LGHDT, CDR2 YNNKEL, per germline (reference sequence). CDR3 residues: CASSQDTGTDTQYF. The CDR3 DNA is TGTGCCAGCAGCCAAGATACAGGGACAGATACGCAGTATTTT.

CDR3 loop: CASSLADRHYTF. For the CDR3, the DNA is TGTGCCAGCAGTTTAGCCGACAGGCACTACACCTTC. V gene TRBV12-3 or TRBV12-4 combines with J gene TRBJ1-2; TRBD1 might be the D (6 bases). V lost 0 bases to trimming and J lost 10 bases, with 9 bases between them. The CDR3 is 12 residues long.

This clonotype was found many times. V and J are TRBV4-1 and TRBJ2-7; D gene unclear. V shed 0 bases and J shed 6 bases, with 18 bases lying between them. The CDR3 is made up of 16 amino acids. Germline CDR1 MGHRA, CDR2 YSYEKL. DNA of the CDR3: TGCGCCAGCAGCCAAGATCTGAGCGAGCTCCGTTCCGAGCAGTACTTC. Translation gives CASSQDLSELRSEQYF.

This clonotype was observed a few times. This rearrangement joins TRBV9 to TRBJ2-3; 10 nucleotides match TRBD2. Germline V gene data show CDR1 as SGDLS and CDR2 as YYNGEE. The CDR3 spans 16 residues. The ends lost 2 bases at V and 0 bases at J; junction bases unmatched: 3. CDR3 residues: CASSVGTSDSTDTQYF. CDR3 sequence (DNA): TGTGCCAGCAGCGTTGGGACTAGCGACAGCACAGATACGCAGTATTTT.

The rearrangement links TRBV10-3 to TRBJ2-3; D gene uncertain. V lost 6 bases and J 0 bases, leaving 7 bases between the germline ends. The CDR3 runs 13 residues. From germline, CDR1 is ENHRY and CDR2 SYGVKD. The CDR3 loop is CAIRERSTDTQYF. CDR3 DNA sequence: TGTGCCATCAGGGAAAGGAGCACAGATACGCAGTATTTT.

The rearrangement uses TRBV4-1 and TRBJ2-7; TRBD1 or TRBD2 may be the D gene (5 bases each). The germline CDR1 and CDR2 sequences are MGHRA and YSYEKL. Trimming shortened V by 4 bases and J by 4 bases, and 14 bases separated the two germline ends. The CDR3 totals 14 residues. The CDR3 spells CASSLNRDVYEQYF. DNA for the CDR3: TGCGCCAGCAGCCTGAACCGGGACGTTTACGAGCAGTACTTC.

The chain links TRBV27 to TRBJ1-5; the match to TRBD1 covers 9 bases. The germline V gene has CDR1 MNHEY and CDR2 SMNVEV (reference sequence). The J segment lost 3 bases and the V segment lost 5 bases, leaving 5 bases of the junction unmatched. CDR3 length equals 15 residues. CDR3 bases: TGTGCCAGCAGTCACGGACAGGGGTACAATCAGCCCCAGCATTTT. Residues: CASSHGQGYNQPQHF.